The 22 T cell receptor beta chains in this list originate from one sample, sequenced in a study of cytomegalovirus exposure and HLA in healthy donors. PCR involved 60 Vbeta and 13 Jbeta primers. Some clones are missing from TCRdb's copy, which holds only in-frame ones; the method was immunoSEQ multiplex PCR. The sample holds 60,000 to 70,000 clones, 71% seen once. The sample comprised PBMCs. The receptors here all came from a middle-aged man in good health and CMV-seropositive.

The CDR3 reads CASSTGTAYNSPLHF. The CDR3, as DNA: TGTGCCAGCAGCACCGGGACAGCATATAATTCACCCCTCCACTTT. The chain has TRBV13 and TRBJ1-6; TRBD1 aligns across 7 bases. The CDR3 has 15 residues. Unmatched junction bases numbered 5, after V lost 5 bases and J lost 4 bases. The germline V gene encodes CDR1 PRHDT and CDR2 FYEKMQ (reference sequence).

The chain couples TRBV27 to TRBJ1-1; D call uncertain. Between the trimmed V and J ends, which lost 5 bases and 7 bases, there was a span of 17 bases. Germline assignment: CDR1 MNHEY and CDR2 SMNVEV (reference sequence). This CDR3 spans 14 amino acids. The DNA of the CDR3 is TGTGCCAGCAGTCACCGGAATGGGCGGGATGAAGCTTTCTTT. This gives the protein CASSHRNGRDEAFF.

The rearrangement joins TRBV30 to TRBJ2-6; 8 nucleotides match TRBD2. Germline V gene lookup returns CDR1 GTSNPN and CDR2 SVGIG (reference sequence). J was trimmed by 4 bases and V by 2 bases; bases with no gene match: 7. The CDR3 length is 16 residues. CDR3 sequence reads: CAWSSRGGRGANVLTF. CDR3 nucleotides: TGTGCCTGGAGTTCCCGGGGGGGGCGCGGGGCCAACGTCCTGACTTTC.

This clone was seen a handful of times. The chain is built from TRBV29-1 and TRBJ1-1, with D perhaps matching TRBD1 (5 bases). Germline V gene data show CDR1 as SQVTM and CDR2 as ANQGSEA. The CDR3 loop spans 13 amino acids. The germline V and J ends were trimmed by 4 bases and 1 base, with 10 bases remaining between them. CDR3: CSVGGGGNTEAFF. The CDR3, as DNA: TGCAGCGTTGGGGGGGGTGGGAACACTGAAGCTTTCTTT.

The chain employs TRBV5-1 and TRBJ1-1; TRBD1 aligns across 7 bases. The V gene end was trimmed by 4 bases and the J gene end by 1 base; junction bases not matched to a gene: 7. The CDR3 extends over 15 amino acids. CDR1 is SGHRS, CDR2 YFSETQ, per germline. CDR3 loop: CASSPLGQQNTEAFF. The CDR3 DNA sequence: TGCGCCAGCAGCCCACTGGGACAGCAGAACACTGAAGCTTTCTTT.

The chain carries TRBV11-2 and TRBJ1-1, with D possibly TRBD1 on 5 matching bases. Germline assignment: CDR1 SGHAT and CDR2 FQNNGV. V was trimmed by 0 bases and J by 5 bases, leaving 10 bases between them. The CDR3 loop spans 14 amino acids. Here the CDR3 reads CASSLDGTYTEAFF. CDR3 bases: TGTGCCAGCAGCTTAGATGGGACTTATACTGAAGCTTTCTTT.

CDR3 sequence reads: CATSRAGVRHTEAFF. CDR3 DNA: TGTGCCACCAGCAGGGCCGGGGTGAGGCACACTGAAGCTTTCTTT. The chain couples TRBV15 to TRBJ1-1; D is ambiguous. Germline lookup yields CDR1 LNHNV and CDR2 YYDKDF (reference sequence). V was shortened by 3 bases and J by 3 bases, with 14 bases between the two germline ends. This CDR3 has 15 residues.

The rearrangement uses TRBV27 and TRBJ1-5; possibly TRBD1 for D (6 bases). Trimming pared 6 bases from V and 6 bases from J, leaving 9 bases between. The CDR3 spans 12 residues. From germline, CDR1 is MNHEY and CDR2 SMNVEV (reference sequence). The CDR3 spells CASSPTGQPQHF. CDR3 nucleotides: TGTGCCAGCAGCCCGACAGGTCAGCCCCAGCATTTT.

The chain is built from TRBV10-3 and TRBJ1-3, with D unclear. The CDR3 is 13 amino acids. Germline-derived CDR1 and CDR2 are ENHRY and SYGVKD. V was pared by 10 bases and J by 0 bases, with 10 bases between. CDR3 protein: CATGELSGNTIYF. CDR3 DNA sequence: TGTGCCACCGGAGAGCTCTCTGGAAACACCATATATTTT.

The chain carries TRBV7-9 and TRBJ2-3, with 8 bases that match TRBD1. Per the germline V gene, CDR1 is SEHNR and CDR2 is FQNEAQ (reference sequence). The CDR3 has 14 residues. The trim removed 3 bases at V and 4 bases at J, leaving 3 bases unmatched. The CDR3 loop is CASSFVTGADTQYF. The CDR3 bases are TGTGCCAGCAGCTTTGTGACAGGGGCAGATACGCAGTATTTT.

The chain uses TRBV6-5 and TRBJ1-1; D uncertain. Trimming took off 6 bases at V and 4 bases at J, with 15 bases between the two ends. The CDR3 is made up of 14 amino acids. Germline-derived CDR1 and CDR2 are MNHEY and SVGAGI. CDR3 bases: TGTGCCAGCAGGTTGCCGGGTCGGGGCACTGAAGCTTTCTTT. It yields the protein CASRLPGRGTEAFF.

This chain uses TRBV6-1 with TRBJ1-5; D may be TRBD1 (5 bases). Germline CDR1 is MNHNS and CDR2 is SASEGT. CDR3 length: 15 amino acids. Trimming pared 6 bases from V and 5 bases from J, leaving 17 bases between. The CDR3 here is CASRKAGPLYQPQHF. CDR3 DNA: TGTGCCAGCAGAAAGGCAGGGCCTCTTTATCAGCCCCAGCATTTT.

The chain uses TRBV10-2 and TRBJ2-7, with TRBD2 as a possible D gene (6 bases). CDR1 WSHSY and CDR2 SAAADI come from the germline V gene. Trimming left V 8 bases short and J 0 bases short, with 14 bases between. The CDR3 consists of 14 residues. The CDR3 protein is CASGGSSSSYEQYF. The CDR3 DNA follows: TGCGCCAGCGGGGGGTCCTCGAGCTCCTACGAGCAGTACTTC.

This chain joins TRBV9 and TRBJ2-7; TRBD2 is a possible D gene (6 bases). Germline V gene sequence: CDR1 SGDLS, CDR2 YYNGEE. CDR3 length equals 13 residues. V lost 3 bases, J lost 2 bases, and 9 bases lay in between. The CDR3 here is CASSGRGTYEQYF. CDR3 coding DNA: TGTGCCAGCAGCGGGAGGGGCACCTACGAGCAGTACTTC.

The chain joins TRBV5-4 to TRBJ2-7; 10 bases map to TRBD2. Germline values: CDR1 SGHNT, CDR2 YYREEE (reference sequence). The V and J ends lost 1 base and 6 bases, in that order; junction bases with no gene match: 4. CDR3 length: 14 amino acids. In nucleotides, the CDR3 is TGTGCCAGCAGCTTGCCTCTAGCGGGAGCCGAGCAGTACTTC. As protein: CASSLPLAGAEQYF.

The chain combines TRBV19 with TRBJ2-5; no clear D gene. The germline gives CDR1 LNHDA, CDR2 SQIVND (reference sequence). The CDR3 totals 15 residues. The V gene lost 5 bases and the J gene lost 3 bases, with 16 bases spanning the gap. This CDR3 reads CASSGILVREETQYF. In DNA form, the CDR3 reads TGTGCCAGTAGTGGCATTTTGGTTCGGGAAGAGACCCAGTACTTC. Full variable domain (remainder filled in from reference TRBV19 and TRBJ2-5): DGGITQSPKYLFRKEGQNVTLSCEQNLNHDAMYWYRQDPGQGLRLIYYSQIVNDFQKGDIAEGYSVSREKKESFPLTVTSAQKNPTAFYLCASSGILVREETQYFGPGTRLLVL.

The CDR3 nucleotides are TGTGCCTGGAAGGGGACACCCCCCGGCGAGCAGTTCTTC. This gives the protein CAWKGTPPGEQFF. V is TRBV30 and J is TRBJ2-1, with D tentatively TRBD1 (6 bases). CDR3 length equals 13 residues. Between the trimmed V and J ends, which lost 4 bases and 10 bases, there was a span of 17 bases. Germline V gene sequence: CDR1 GTSNPN, CDR2 SVGIG (reference sequence).

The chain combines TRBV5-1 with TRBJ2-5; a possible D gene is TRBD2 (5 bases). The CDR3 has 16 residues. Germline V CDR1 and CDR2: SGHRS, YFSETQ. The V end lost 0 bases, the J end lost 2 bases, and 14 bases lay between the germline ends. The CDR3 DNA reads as TGCGCCAGCAGCTTGGCCTCCAGCGGCCCTCAAGAGACCCAGTACTTC. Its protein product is CASSLASSGPQETQYF.

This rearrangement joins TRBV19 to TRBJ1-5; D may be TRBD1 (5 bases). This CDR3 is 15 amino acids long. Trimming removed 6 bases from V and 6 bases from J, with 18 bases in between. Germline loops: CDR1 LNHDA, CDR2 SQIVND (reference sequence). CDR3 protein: CASSTLRGAGQPQHF. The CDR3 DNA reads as TGTGCCAGTAGCACTTTGCGTGGGGCCGGTCAGCCCCAGCATTTT. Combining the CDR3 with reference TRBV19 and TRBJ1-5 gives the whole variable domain DGGITQSPKYLFRKEGQNVTLSCEQNLNHDAMYWYRQDPGQGLRLIYYSQIVNDFQKGDIAEGYSVSREKKESFPLTVTSAQKNPTAFYLCASSTLRGAGQPQHFGDGTRLSIL.

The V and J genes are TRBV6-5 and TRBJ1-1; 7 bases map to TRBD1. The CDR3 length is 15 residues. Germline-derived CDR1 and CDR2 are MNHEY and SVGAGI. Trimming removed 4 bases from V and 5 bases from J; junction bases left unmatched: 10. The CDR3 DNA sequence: TGTGCCAGCAGTTCCCCGACAGGGAGGTGGACTGAAGCTTTCTTT. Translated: CASSSPTGRWTEAFF.

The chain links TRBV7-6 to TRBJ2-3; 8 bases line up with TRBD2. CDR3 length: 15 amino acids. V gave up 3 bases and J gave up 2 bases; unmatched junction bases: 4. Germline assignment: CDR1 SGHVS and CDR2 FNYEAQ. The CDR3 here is CASSFRGGYTDTQYF. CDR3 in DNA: TGTGCCAGCAGCTTCCGGGGGGGATACACAGATACGCAGTATTTT.

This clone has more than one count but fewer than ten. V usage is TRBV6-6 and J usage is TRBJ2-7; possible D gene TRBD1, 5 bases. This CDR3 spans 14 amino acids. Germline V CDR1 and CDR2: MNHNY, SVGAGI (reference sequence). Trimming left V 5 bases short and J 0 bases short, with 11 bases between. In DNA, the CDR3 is TGTGCCAGCAGTCCCGTGGACATCTCCTACGAGCAGTACTTC. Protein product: CASSPVDISYEQYF.